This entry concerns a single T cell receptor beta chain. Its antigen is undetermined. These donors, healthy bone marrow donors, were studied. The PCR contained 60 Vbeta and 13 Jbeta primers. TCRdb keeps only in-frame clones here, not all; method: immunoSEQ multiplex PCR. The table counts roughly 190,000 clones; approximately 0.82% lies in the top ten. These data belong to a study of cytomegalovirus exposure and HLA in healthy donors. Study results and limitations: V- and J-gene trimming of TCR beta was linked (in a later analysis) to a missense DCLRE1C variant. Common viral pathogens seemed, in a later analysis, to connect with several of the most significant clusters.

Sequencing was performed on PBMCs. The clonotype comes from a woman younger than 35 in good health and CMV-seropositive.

This CDR3 reads CASRTTSTDTQYF. The CDR3 DNA reads TGTGCCAGCAGGACTACTAGCACAGATACGCAGTATTTT. The V call is TRBV5-4, the J call TRBJ2-3; perhaps TRBD2 as D (5 bases). The CDR3 extends over 13 amino acids. V dropped 5 bases and J dropped 0 bases, with 7 bases sitting between them. Germline V CDR1 and CDR2: SGHNT, YYREEE (reference sequence).